Below, 13 T cell receptor beta chains from the same sample are listed, as sequenced in a study of T-cell reconstitution after alpha-beta-depleted transplantation in children. The TCRbeta library incorporated unique molecular identifiers. MiXCR was run by TCRdb on the PCR reads, yielding one entry per CDR3 protein. The data contain 500,000 or so distinct CDR3 sequences, roughly 11% of them seen just once; the ten biggest clones take up around 13%. The sequencing used PBMCs, mostly from graft donor cells, collected 180 days after TCRalphabeta/CD19-depleted stem cell transplant. These receptors all come from a female patient aged 2 to 10 who had a stem cell transplant for aplastic anemia, so the T cells may come from the graft donor.

This chain uses TRBV19 with TRBJ2-1; 8 bases agree with TRBD1. This CDR3 spans 16 amino acids. Trimming cost V 5 bases and J 3 bases; bases outside gene matches: 9. Germline V CDR1 and CDR2: LNHDA, SQIVND (reference sequence). The CDR3 loop is CASSVDRGGNYNEQFF. The CDR3 region has the DNA TGTGCCAGTAGTGTCGACAGGGGAGGCAACTACAATGAGCAGTTCTTC. The full variable domain, with the rest looked up from reference TRBV19 and TRBJ2-1, is DGGITQSPKYLFRKEGQNVTLSCEQNLNHDAMYWYRQDPGQGLRLIYYSQIVNDFQKGDIAEGYSVSREKKESFPLTVTSAQKNPTAFYLCASSVDRGGNYNEQFFGPGTRLTVL.

This clonotype has a handful of counts. The chain joins TRBV3-1 to TRBJ2-1; TRBD2 might be the D (6 bases). The CDR3 spans 14 residues. CDR1 is LGHDT, CDR2 YNNKEL, per germline (reference sequence). The V end lost 10 bases, the J end lost 9 bases, and 22 bases lay between the germline ends. The CDR3 region has the DNA TGTGCCACGAGCCAAGCTGGAGGGTACGGTGAGCAGTTCTTC. Protein product: CATSQAGGYGEQFF.

This clonotype has more than one count but fewer than ten. This sequence joins TRBV20-1 and TRBJ2-7; 9 bases are shared with TRBD1. V shed 3 bases, J shed 4 bases, and the junction held 7 bases outside the gene matches. This CDR3 is built from 14 residues. Germline V gene sequence: CDR1 DFQATT, CDR2 SNEGSKA (reference sequence). The CDR3 nucleotides are TGCAGTGCTAGCCCCGGGACAGGGCTATACGAGCAGTACTTC. Its protein product is CSASPGTGLYEQYF.

This clonotype has just a few counts. The V gene is TRBV24-1, the J gene TRBJ1-1, with TRBD1 matching over 7 bases. This CDR3 spans 15 amino acids. With 4 bases clipped from V and 4 bases from J, the junction kept 8 bases outside the gene matches. The germline V gene encodes CDR1 KGHDR and CDR2 SFDVKD. The CDR3 protein is CATSDGGGAGTEAFF. The DNA of the CDR3 is TGTGCCACCAGTGACGGAGGGGGCGCGGGCACTGAAGCTTTCTTT.

This chain connects TRBV20-1 to TRBJ2-7; 10 nucleotides line up with TRBD1. J lost 5 bases, V lost 5 bases, and 12 bases had no gene match. Per the germline V gene, CDR1 is DFQATT and CDR2 is SNEGSKA (reference sequence). This CDR3 region has 15 residues. Here the CDR3 DNA reads TGCAGTGCTTTACCGGGACAGGGGTCGGGTCACGAGCAGTACTTC. This gives the protein CSALPGQGSGHEQYF.

The sample holds a few counts of this clonotype. The rearrangement links TRBV7-2 to TRBJ2-1; 7 positions agree with TRBD2. V lost 1 base and J lost 0; bases outside the gene matches: 3. Germline CDR1 reads SGHTA; CDR2 reads FQGNSA. The CDR3 covers 16 residues. Written as DNA, the CDR3 is TGTGCCAGCAGCTTAGTGGGGGGGGACTCCTACAATGAGCAGTTCTTC. Its protein product is CASSLVGGDSYNEQFF.

In this sample, this clonotype turned up a few times. The chain couples TRBV20-1 to TRBJ2-1; D unclear. With 3 bases removed from V and 6 bases from J, the gap between germline ends came to 6 bases. This CDR3 is 11 amino acids long. The germline V gene encodes CDR1 DFQATT and CDR2 SNEGSKA (reference sequence). CDR3 sequence (DNA): TGCAGTGCTAGGTGGGGCAATGAGCAGTTCTTC. Translation gives CSARWGNEQFF.

This clonotype was seen a single time. The chain joins TRBV30 to TRBJ1-1; D remains unclear. Trimming left V 5 bases short and J 7 bases short, with 11 bases between. Germline lookup yields CDR1 GTSNPN and CDR2 SVGIG (reference sequence). CDR3 length equals 11 residues. The CDR3 DNA reads as TGTGCCTGGTCTGGAGGTCTTGAAGCTTTCTTT. Translation: CAWSGGLEAFF. The whole variable domain, remainder taken from reference TRBV30 and TRBJ1-1, is SQTIHQWPATLVQPVGSPLSLECTVEGTSNPNLYWYRQAAGRGLQLLFYSVGIGQISSEVPQNLSASRPQDRQFILSSKKLLLSDSGFYLCAWSGGLEAFFGQGTRLTVV.

A word on this clonotype: An end of the junction differs from the germline gene, which may be a read error. The J gene is TRBJ2-4, the V gene TRBV4-2; the match to TRBD2 covers 10 bases. Germline assignment: CDR1 LGHNA and CDR2 YNFKEQ. CDR3 length: 11 amino acids. Here the CDR3 DNA reads TGTGCCAGCAGCCAGGGACTAGCGATAAGGTTC. It translates to CASSQGLAIRF.

This clonotype was recorded a few times. The J gene is TRBJ2-7, the V gene TRBV20-1; D could derive from TRBD1 or TRBD2 (5 bases each). The CDR3 contains 15 residues. V lost 6 bases to trimming and J lost 2 bases, with 20 bases between them. CDR1 DFQATT and CDR2 SNEGSKA come from the germline V gene (reference sequence). CDR3: CSASGLRGNTYEQYF. Here the CDR3 DNA reads TGCAGTGCCTCTGGACTTAGGGGAAACACCTACGAGCAGTACTTC.

Only a few counts were recorded for this clonotype. V is TRBV24-1 and J is TRBJ1-5, with unresolved D. There are 16 residues in the CDR3. Trimming left V 3 bases short and J 0 bases short, with 11 bases between. Germline V gene lookup returns CDR1 KGHDR and CDR2 SFDVKD. CDR3 sequence (DNA): TGTGCCACCAGTGATCAGGACGGAGGTAGCAATCAGCCCCAGCATTTT. Its translation: CATSDQDGGSNQPQHF.

This clonotype was counted only a few times. The chain employs TRBV29-1 and TRBJ2-1; D is undetermined. V was pared by 6 bases and J by 4 bases, with 19 bases between. In germline, CDR1 is SQVTM, CDR2 ANQGSEA. The CDR3 length is 15 residues. CDR3: CSVPLREVSYNEQFF. The CDR3 nucleotides are TGCAGCGTCCCACTGAGAGAGGTCTCTTACAATGAGCAGTTCTTC.

The table lists this clonotype with a few counts. The V and J genes are TRBV6-2 or TRBV6-3 and TRBJ1-1; 8 nucleotides line up with TRBD1. The CDR3 is 14 residues long. The J segment lost 0 bases and the V segment lost 6 bases, leaving 3 bases of the junction unmatched. CDR1 and CDR2 (germline): MNHEY, SVGEGT. CDR3 nucleotide sequence: TGTGCCAGCAGCCTGACAGGGGTGAACACTGAAGCTTTCTTT. Amino acid sequence: CASSLTGVNTEAFF.